The rows below give T cell receptor beta chains drawn from one sample of a study of OX40 agonist ivuxolimab in advanced cancers. The protocol was immunoSEQ multiplex PCR, while the TCRdb copy is restricted to in-frame clones and leaves out a portion. The repertoire holds about 120,000 clones, about nine tenths seen once, with less than 0.35% in the top ten. Sample: CD4+ or CD8+ T cells sorted from blood, taken in a trial of the OX40 agonist ivuxolimab. Source of these receptors: an adult with an advanced solid tumor such as melanoma, head and neck, liver or kidney cancer. Each CDR3 is given with its conserved first and last residue. Each record gives: clone size, J gene, D gene, V gene, CDR3 DNA, CDR3 protein. D genes are given only for firm matches. Clone size is given for some rows only: seen once, a few or many times, or a class if the clone is expanded.

>-|TRBJ1-3|TRBD1|TRBV18
TGTGCCAGCCGGACAGGGGAAGATAACACCATATATTTT
CASRTGEDNTIYF
>-|TRBJ2-1|TRBD2|TRBV7-2
TGTGCCAGCAGCTTAGGGGGACTAGCCTACAATGAGCAGTTCTTC
CASSLGGLAYNEQFF
>-|TRBJ1-5|TRBD1|TRBV19
TGTGCCAGTAGTATCGGACAGGGGAGTCCCCAGCATTTT
CASSIGQGSPQHF
>-|TRBJ2-3|-|TRBV7-6
TGTGCCAGCAGCTTAGATCGTAGCAGCACAGATACGCAGTATTTT
CASSLDRSSTDTQYF
>-|TRBJ2-5|TRBD2|TRBV10-3
TGTGCCATCAGTGAGGGAGCTAGCGGAGTGTACCAAGAGACCCAGTACTTC
CAISEGASGVYQETQYF
>once|TRBJ1-2|-|TRBV15
TGTGCCACCAGCAGAGATCTGGCGGCTTATGGCTACACCTTC
CATSRDLAAYGYTF
>-|TRBJ2-7|-|TRBV7-2
TGTGCCAGCAGCTTAGGTGTCGGGAGGGGACAGAACGAGCAGTACTTC
CASSLGVGRGQNEQYF
>-|TRBJ1-4|-|TRBV27
TGTGCCAGCAGTTTCGCGGGGTTGACGGAAAAACTGTTTTTT
CASSFAGLTEKLFF
>-|TRBJ2-3|-|TRBV4-2
TGTGCCAGCAGTTTACGAGGCGGGCAAGGCACAGATACGCAGTATTTT
CASSLRGGQGTDTQYF
>few|TRBJ1-4|TRBD1|TRBV10-3
TGTGCCATCAGTGAGTCGTCGGGACAGCATAATGAAAAACTGTTTTTT
CAISESSGQHNEKLFF
>-|TRBJ1-1|-|TRBV7-9
TGTGCCAGCAGGAGGGTCATGAACACTGAAGCTTTCTTT
CASRRVMNTEAFF
>once|TRBJ1-6|-|TRBV5-1
TGCGCCAGCAGCTTGGCCCCGGAGGGGCTGAGGGGGTTAGGTAATTCACCCCTCCACTTT
CASSLAPEGLRGLGNSPLHF
>-|TRBJ1-1|TRBD1|TRBV19
TGTGCCAGTGCAAAAGGACAGGGAAGAACTGAAGCTTTCTTT
CASAKGQGRTEAFF
>-|TRBJ2-3|TRBD2|TRBV5-1
TGCGCCAGCAGCTTGGAGCGGGAGCGCACAGATACGCAGTATTTT
CASSLERERTDTQYF
>-|TRBJ2-7|-|TRBV7-9
TGTGCCAGCAGCTTAGCTGGGTACTACGAGCAGTACTTC
CASSLAGYYEQYF
>-|TRBJ2-5|-|TRBV11-3
TGTGCCAGCAGCCGTAACGAACAAGAGACCCAGTACTTC
CASSRNEQETQYF
>-|TRBJ2-7|-|TRBV4-1
TGCGCCAGCAGCCAAGATTGGGGACCTCACGCCGACGAGCAGTACTTC
CASSQDWGPHADEQYF
>-|TRBJ1-2|-|TRBV18
TGTGCCAGCTCATCAAGGGTCTACGCGGGTGGCTACACCTTC
CASSSRVYAGGYTF
>-|TRBJ1-1|TRBD1|TRBV30
TGTGCCTGGAGTAAAGACAGGGGCACTGAAGCTTTCTTT
CAWSKDRGTEAFF
>once|TRBJ2-3|-|TRBV5-4
TGTGCCAGCAGCTTGGGCGGGCTACTCTCGGATACGCCGTATTTT
CASSLGGLLSDTPYF
>-|TRBJ1-1|TRBD1|TRBV15
TGTGCCACCAGCAGGGGGACAGGGACGAACACTGAAGCTTTCTTT
CATSRGTGTNTEAFF